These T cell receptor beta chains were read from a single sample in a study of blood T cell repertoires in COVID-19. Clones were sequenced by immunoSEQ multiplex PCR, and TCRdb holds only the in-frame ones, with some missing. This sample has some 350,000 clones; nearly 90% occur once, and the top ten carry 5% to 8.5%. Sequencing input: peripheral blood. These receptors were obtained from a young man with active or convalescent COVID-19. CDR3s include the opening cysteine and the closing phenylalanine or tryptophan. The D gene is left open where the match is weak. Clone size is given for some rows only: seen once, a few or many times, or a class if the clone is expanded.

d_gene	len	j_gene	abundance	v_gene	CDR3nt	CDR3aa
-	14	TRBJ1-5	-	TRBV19	TGTGCCAGTAGTCCGGACAGCGCAAATCAGCCCCAGCATTTT	CASSPDSANQPQHF
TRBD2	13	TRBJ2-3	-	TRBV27	TGTGCCAGCGCCCTAGCGGGAGCATATACGCAGTATTTT	CASALAGAYTQYF
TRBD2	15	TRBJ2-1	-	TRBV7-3	TGTGCCAGCAGCCAAAACCCGACTAGCGGAAATGAGCAGTTCTTC	CASSQNPTSGNEQFF
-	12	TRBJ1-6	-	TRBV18	TGTGCCAGCTCTCAATATAATTCACCCCTCCACTTT	CASSQYNSPLHF
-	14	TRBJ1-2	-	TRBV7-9	TGTGCCAGCAGCCCCCCGGTAGCCGGCTATGGCTACACCTTC	CASSPPVAGYGYTF
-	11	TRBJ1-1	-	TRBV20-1	TGCAGTGCTAGAGAGGGAGTACAGCAAGGATTT	CSAREGVQQGF
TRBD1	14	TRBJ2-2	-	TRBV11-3	TGTGCCAGCAGCTCGGGACAGGGTGACGGGGAGCTGTTTTTT	CASSSGQGDGELFF
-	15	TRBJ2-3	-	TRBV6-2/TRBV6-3	TGTGCCAGCAGTTACCGTCTTCTCGGGGCAGATACGCAGTATTTT	CASSYRLLGADTQYF
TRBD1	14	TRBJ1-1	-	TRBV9	TGTGCCAGCAGCCCAGGACAGGGCTACACTGAAGCTTTCTTT	CASSPGQGYTEAFF
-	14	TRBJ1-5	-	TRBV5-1	TGCGCCAGCAGCTTGGCATTCGGTGATCAGCCCCAGCATTTT	CASSLAFGDQPQHF
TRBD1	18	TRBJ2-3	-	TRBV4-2	TGTGCCAGCAGCCCAAGGACAGGGGGCGCAGGGGGCACAGATACGCAGTATTTT	CASSPRTGGAGGTDTQYF
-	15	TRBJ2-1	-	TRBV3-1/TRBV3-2	TGTGCCAGCAGCCAACAGAGGAGCTCCTACAATGAGCAGTTCTTC	CASSQQRSSYNEQFF
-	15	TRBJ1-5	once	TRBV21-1	TGTGCCAGCTGCCCTGGGGCAGGTCTTAATCAGCCCCAGCATTTT	CASCPGAGLNQPQHF
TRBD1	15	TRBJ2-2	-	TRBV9	TGTGCCAGCAGGCAACCGGGACAGGGGACCGGGGAGCTGTTTTTT	CASRQPGQGTGELFF
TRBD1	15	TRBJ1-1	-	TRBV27	TGTGCCAGCAGTACGACGACAGGGGGTAACACTGAAGCTTTCTTT	CASSTTTGGNTEAFF
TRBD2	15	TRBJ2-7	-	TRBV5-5	TGTGCCAGCACCCTGGCCAAGGCGGGGGTGTACGAGCAGTACTTC	CASTLAKAGVYEQYF
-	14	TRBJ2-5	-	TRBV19	TGTGCCAGTAGTAAAACTGTGGGCTGGGAGACCCAGTACTTC	CASSKTVGWETQYF
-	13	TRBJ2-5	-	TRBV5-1	TGCGCCAGCAGCTTGGGAGGACAAGAGACCCAGTACTTC	CASSLGGQETQYF
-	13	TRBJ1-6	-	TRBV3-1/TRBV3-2	TGTGCCAGCAGCCGAGGTCTGAGGTCACCCCTCCACTTT	CASSRGLRSPLHF
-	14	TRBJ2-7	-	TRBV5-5	TGTGCCAGCAGCCCGATGCTCAGCTCCTACGAGCAGTACTTC	CASSPMLSSYEQYF
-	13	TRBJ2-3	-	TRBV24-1	TGTGCCAGTAGCGGTCTTAGCACAGATACGCAGTATTTT	CASSGLSTDTQYF
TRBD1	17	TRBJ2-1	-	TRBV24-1	TGTGCCACCAGTGATCTTATCTCAGGACAGGGGGCGAGTGAGCAGTTCTTC	CATSDLISGQGASEQFF
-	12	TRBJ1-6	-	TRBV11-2	TGTGCCAGCAGCTTATCCCCCTTCGCCCTCCACTTT	CASSLSPFALHF
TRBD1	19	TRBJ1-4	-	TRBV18	TGTGCCAGCTCACCGCCAATCAAGACAGGGAGAGCAACTAATGAAAAACTGTTTTTT	CASSPPIKTGRATNEKLFF
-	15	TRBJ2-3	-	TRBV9	TGTGCCAGCAGCGTAGGCGGCTCTAGCACAGATACGCAGTATTTT	CASSVGGSSTDTQYF
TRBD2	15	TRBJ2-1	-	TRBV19	TGTGCCAGTAGTGGGCGACTAGCGGGAGGTAATGAGCAGTTCTTC	CASSGRLAGGNEQFF
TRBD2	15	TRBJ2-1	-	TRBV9	TGTGCCAGCAGCGAGCTAGCGGGAAACTACAATGAGCAGTTCTTC	CASSELAGNYNEQFF
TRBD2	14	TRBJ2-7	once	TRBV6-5	TGTGCCAGCAGTTACACTAGCGGGAGTTACGAGCAGTACTTC	CASSYTSGSYEQYF
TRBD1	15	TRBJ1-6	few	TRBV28	TGTGCCAGCAGTACCCTCGACAGGGACGGGTCACCCCTCCACTTT	CASSTLDRDGSPLHF
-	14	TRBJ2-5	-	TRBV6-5	TGTGCCAGCAGTCTACAGGGTTTGTTAGAGACCCAGTACTTC	CASSLQGLLETQYF
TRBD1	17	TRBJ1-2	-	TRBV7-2	TGTGCCAGCAGCTTCCCGGGACAGATGAGCCTAGTCTATGGCTACACCTTC	CASSFPGQMSLVYGYTF
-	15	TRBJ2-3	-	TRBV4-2	TGTGCCAGCAGCCAAGCGGTAGCGGACACAGATACGCAGTATTTT	CASSQAVADTDTQYF